The 13 T cell receptor beta chains below all came from one sample that was sequenced in a study of shared clonotypes between healthy human individuals. Libraries were prepared by immunoSEQ multiplex PCR; TCRdb keeps only in-frame clonotypes and omits some of them. The table shows a few million clones, with 90% to 95% occurring only once. Sequenced material: naive CD4+ T cells from PBMCs. Subset specified: CD45RA+ positively selected. The receptors here all came from a man aged 18 to 30 in good health. Some clones in this sample may be carry-over from other donors' samples.

This chain connects TRBV29-1 to TRBJ2-3; 7 bases align to TRBD1. CDR3 size: 14 residues. Germline CDR1 reads SQVTM; CDR2 reads ANQGSEA. The J segment lost 4 bases and the V segment lost 5 bases, leaving 9 bases of the junction unmatched. The CDR3 DNA reads as TGCAGCGTTCGGGACAGCCTTAGGTCAGATACGCAGTATTTT. This gives the protein CSVRDSLRSDTQYF.

The rearrangement joins TRBV4-1 to TRBJ1-4, with 8 bases that match TRBD1. The CDR3 runs 16 residues. Per the germline V gene, CDR1 is MGHRA and CDR2 is YSYEKL. Trimming removed 0 bases from V and 8 bases from J; junction bases left unmatched: 8. The CDR3 loop is CASSQDQGARGEKLFF. CDR3 DNA sequence: TGCGCCAGCAGCCAAGACCAGGGGGCCCGAGGGGAAAAACTGTTTTTT.

V is TRBV12-5 and J is TRBJ2-5, with TRBD1 identical over 9 bases. Trimming took 11 bases from V and 2 from J; bases not matched to a gene: 12. Germline V gives CDR1 LGHNT, CDR2 FRNRAP. The length of the CDR3 is 15 residues. The chain's CDR3 is CAGEADRGGQETQYF. DNA of the CDR3: TGTGCTGGGGAGGCGGACAGGGGAGGACAAGAGACCCAGTACTTC.

This chain connects TRBV10-3 to TRBJ1-1; D remains unclear. Trimming left V 3 bases short and J 11 bases short, with 16 bases between. Germline-derived CDR1 and CDR2 are ENHRY and SYGVKD. This CDR3 region has 13 residues. In nucleotides, the CDR3 is TGTGCCATCAGTGATGTGGGTGTGGGTTCGGCTTTCTTT. It codes for CAISDVGVGSAFF.

The V gene is TRBV11-2, the J gene TRBJ1-1; D is ambiguous. The CDR3 covers 14 residues. The V and J ends lost 0 bases and 1 base respectively, with 6 bases between them. The germline V gene encodes CDR1 SGHAT and CDR2 FQNNGV. The CDR3 nucleotides are TGTGCCAGCAGCTTAGATCTCCAGAACACTGAAGCTTTCTTT. Protein: CASSLDLQNTEAFF. Full variable domain (outside the CDR3, taken from reference TRBV11-2 and TRBJ1-1): EAGVAQSPRYKIIEKRQSVAFWCNPISGHATLYWYQQILGQGPKLLIQFQNNGVVDDSQLPKDRFSAERLKGVDSTLKIQPAKLEDSAVYLCASSLDLQNTEAFFGQGTRLTVV.

The chain combines TRBV6-5 with TRBJ2-2; D is unresolved. The V end was cut by 4 bases, the J end by 7 bases, with 16 bases between. Germline V gene sequence: CDR1 MNHEY, CDR2 SVGAGI. This CDR3 is 15 amino acids long. The CDR3: CASSWIGNDVGELFF. The CDR3 DNA reads as TGTGCCAGCAGTTGGATAGGGAACGATGTCGGGGAGCTGTTTTTT.

The genes are TRBV9 and TRBJ2-2; D gene unclear. The V and J ends lost 3 bases and 5 bases respectively, with 8 bases between them. From germline, CDR1 is SGDLS and CDR2 YYNGEE. The CDR3 contains 13 residues. CDR3 sequence reads: CASSETSTGELFF. DNA of the CDR3: TGTGCCAGCAGCGAAACCTCTACCGGGGAGCTGTTTTTT.

About this clone itself: The same CDR3 arises from other DNA sequences in this sample as well. V and J are TRBV11-2 and TRBJ1-5; D remains unclear. Trimming removed 1 base at V and 3 bases at J, with 1 base between. Per germline, CDR1 SGHAT and CDR2 FQNNGV. The CDR3 has 12 residues. CDR3 in amino acids: CASSLVNQPQHF. CDR3 nucleotide sequence: TGTGCCAGCAGCTTAGTCAATCAGCCCCAGCATTTT.

The chain employs TRBV6-5 and TRBJ2-1, with 8 bases identical to TRBD2. The V and J ends lost 10 bases and 6 bases, in that order; junction bases with no gene match: 8. The CDR3 is made up of 13 amino acids. Germline CDR1 MNHEY, CDR2 SVGAGI. The CDR3 region has the DNA TGTGCCATAGGCCCGGGAGGGCTCAATGAGCAGTTCTTC. Translating it yields CAIGPGGLNEQFF.

This chain connects TRBV11-3 to TRBJ2-7; D is unclear. Trimming removed 0 bases from V and 7 bases from J, with 7 bases in between. This CDR3 contains 12 residues. Germline V gene data show CDR1 as SGHNT and CDR2 as YENEEA. The CDR3, as DNA: TGTGCCAGCAGCTTAGAAGCAGGAGAGCAGTACTTC. Translating it yields CASSLEAGEQYF. The full variable domain, its missing parts supplied by reference TRBV11-3 and TRBJ2-7, is EAGVVQSPRYKIIEKKQPVAFWCNPISGHNTLYWYLQNLGQGPELLIRYENEEAVDDSQLPKDRFSAERLKGVDSTLKIQPAELGDSAVYLCASSLEAGEQYFGPGTRLTVT.

V is TRBV14 and J is TRBJ1-5, with D perhaps TRBD1 (5 bases). The CDR3 sequence is 13 residues long. Germline V gene sequence: CDR1 SGHDN, CDR2 FVKESK. Deletions cut 8 bases from V and 4 bases from J, with 12 bases between. This CDR3 reads CASSGGFNQPQHF. DNA of the CDR3: TGTGCCAGCTCTGGGGGTTTTAATCAGCCCCAGCATTTT.

This chain joins TRBV15 and TRBJ2-7; perhaps D is TRBD1 or TRBD2 (5 bases each). V was clipped by 2 bases and J by 0 bases, with 11 bases between them. The CDR3 loop spans 15 amino acids. Germline assignment: CDR1 LNHNV and CDR2 YYDKDF (reference sequence). Here the CDR3 DNA reads TGTGCCACCAGCAGAACCGGGGCCCCCTCCTACGAGCAGTACTTC. This codes for CATSRTGAPSYEQYF.

This clone was seen once. The gene calls are TRBV5-1 and TRBJ2-3; D possibly matches TRBD1 or TRBD2 (5 bases each). The germline V and J ends were trimmed by 2 bases and 6 bases, with 16 bases remaining between them. Per germline, CDR1 SGHRS and CDR2 YFSETQ. There are 15 residues in the CDR3. The CDR3 loop is CASSFPEGSVDTQYF. DNA for the CDR3: TGCGCCAGCAGCTTCCCTGAGGGGAGCGTCGATACGCAGTATTTT.